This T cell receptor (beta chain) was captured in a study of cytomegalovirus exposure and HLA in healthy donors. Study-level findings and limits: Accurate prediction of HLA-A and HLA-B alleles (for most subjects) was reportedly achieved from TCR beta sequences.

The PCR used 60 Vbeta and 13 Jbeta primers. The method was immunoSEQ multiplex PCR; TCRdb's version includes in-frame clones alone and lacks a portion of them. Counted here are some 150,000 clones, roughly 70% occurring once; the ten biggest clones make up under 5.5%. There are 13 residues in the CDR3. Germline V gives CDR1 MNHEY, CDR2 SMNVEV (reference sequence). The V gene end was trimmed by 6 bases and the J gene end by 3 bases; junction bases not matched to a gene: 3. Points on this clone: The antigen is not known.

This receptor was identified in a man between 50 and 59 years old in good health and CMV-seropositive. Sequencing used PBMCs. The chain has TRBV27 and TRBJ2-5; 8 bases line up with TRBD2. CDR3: CASSRGGEETQYF. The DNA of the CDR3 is TGTGCCAGCAGCCGGGGGGGGGAAGAGACCCAGTACTTC.